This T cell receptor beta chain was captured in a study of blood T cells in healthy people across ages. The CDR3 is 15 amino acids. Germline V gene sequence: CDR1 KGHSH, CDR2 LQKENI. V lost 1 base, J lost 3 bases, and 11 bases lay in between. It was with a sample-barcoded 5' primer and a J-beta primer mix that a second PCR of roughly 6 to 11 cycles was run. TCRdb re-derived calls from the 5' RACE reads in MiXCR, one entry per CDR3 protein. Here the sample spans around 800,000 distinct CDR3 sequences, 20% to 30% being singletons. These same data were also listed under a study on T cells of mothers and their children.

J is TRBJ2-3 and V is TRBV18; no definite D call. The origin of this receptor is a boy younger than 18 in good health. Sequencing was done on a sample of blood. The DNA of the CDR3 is TGTGCCAGCTCACCACGGGCGGTGCAAACAGATACGCAGTATTTT. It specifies CASSPRAVQTDTQYF.